The 27 T cell receptor beta chains in this list originate from one sample, sequenced in a study of T cells in Graves' hyperthyroidism and ophthalmopathy. RNA transcripts yielded amplified TCR beta CDR3 regions. A first-round RT-PCR of the TCR CDR3 used the HTBI primer set. MiXCR was run by TCRdb on the multiplex PCR reads, yielding one entry per CDR3 protein. The table has over 500,000 distinct CDR3 sequences, about 16% seen once. What was sequenced was blood. These receptors came from a woman aged 25-40 years with Graves' ophthalmopathy.

There are many counts of this clonotype. V is TRBV28 and J is TRBJ2-2, with TRBD1 matching 8 bases. The junction had 11 bases not matched to a gene; V was cut back by 8 bases and J by 3 bases. This CDR3 has 16 residues. CDR1 and CDR2 (germline): MDHEN, SYDVKM. The CDR3 spells CASRPPTGEDTGELFF. The CDR3 region has the DNA TGTGCCAGCCGCCCCCCGACAGGGGAAGACACCGGGGAGCTGTTTTTT.

In this sample, this clonotype turned up many times. The chain employs TRBV10-3 and TRBJ2-2; D not certain. The CDR3 spans 12 residues. Germline CDR1 is ENHRY and CDR2 is SYGVKD. Trimming left V 4 bases short and J 6 bases short, with 6 bases between. CDR3 in amino acids: CAISGGSGELFF. The CDR3 bases are TGTGCCATCAGTGGGGGTTCCGGGGAGCTGTTTTTT.

This clonotype was detected ten times or more. This sequence joins TRBV28 and TRBJ2-1, with 8 positions matching TRBD2. Germline V gene lookup returns CDR1 MDHEN and CDR2 SYDVKM. CDR3 length: 16 residues. J lost 2 bases, V lost 3 bases, and 6 bases had no gene match. The CDR3 DNA is TGTGCCAGCAGTTTCCATGCGGGAGGCACCTACAATGAGCAGTTCTTC. Its translation is CASSFHAGGTYNEQFF. The full variable domain, rest sourced from reference TRBV28 and TRBJ2-1, is DVKVTQSSRYLVKRTGEKVFLECVQDMDHENMFWYRQDPGLGLRLIYFSYDVKMKEKGDIPEGYSVSREKKERFSLILESASTNQTSMYLCASSFHAGGTYNEQFFGPGTRLTVL.

This clonotype was counted at least ten times. The chain uses TRBV28 and TRBJ2-3; D is unclear. The V gene's germline CDR1 is MDHEN and CDR2 SYDVKM. The CDR3 sequence is 14 residues long. V was clipped by 6 bases and J by 6 bases, with 16 bases between them. The CDR3 DNA follows: TGTGCCAGCAGCCCTGCTAGTGTTGGTGATACGCAGTATTTT. Protein sequence: CASSPASVGDTQYF.

This clonotype appeared a few times. V is TRBV9 and J is TRBJ2-1; TRBD2 agrees at 7 bases. The CDR3 sequence is 15 residues long. CDR1 and CDR2 (germline): SGDLS, YYNGEE. Trimming removed 3 bases from V and 6 bases from J; junction bases left unmatched: 9. The CDR3 DNA sequence: TGTGCCAGCAGCGCCCGAGCGGGGACGGGCAATGAGCAGTTCTTC. It encodes CASSARAGTGNEQFF.

This clonotype was found a few times. This chain joins TRBV27 and TRBJ2-6; D unresolved. Germline CDR1 MNHEY, CDR2 SMNVEV (reference sequence). The CDR3 is made up of 15 amino acids. The V end was cut by 4 bases, the J end by 1 base, with 8 bases between. This CDR3 is CASSSLGSGANVLTF. CDR3 nucleotide sequence: TGTGCCAGCAGTTCCCTCGGGTCTGGGGCCAACGTCCTGACTTTC.

This clonotype has a count of ten or more. The J gene is TRBJ2-7, the V gene TRBV5-1; no firm D call. Germline-derived CDR1 and CDR2 are SGHRS and YFSETQ. The CDR3 is 15 amino acids. Deletions cut 0 bases from V and 0 bases from J, with 10 bases between. CDR3 nucleotides: TGCGCCAGCAGCTTGGAGGCTACCTCCTCCTACGAGCAGTACTTC. Translating gives CASSLEATSSYEQYF.

This clonotype has more than one count but fewer than ten. Relative to the germline gene, one junction end is altered; a read error may explain this. The rearrangement links TRBV7-2 to TRBJ2-7; TRBD1 agrees at 8 bases. CDR3 length equals 17 residues. CDR1 and CDR2 (germline): SGHTA, FQGNSA. DNA of the CDR3: TGTGCCAGCAGCAAAGGGACAGGTTACCCAAGCTCCTACAAGCAGTACTTC. It translates to CASSKGTGYPSSYKQYF.

This clonotype was seen only a few times. This chain joins TRBV5-5 and TRBJ2-7; 11 nucleotides agree with TRBD2. The CDR3 covers 15 residues. CDR1 and CDR2 (germline): SGHKS, YYEKEE (reference sequence). Trimming at V came to 6 bases and at J to 4 bases, leaving 9 bases not matched to a gene. The CDR3: CASNVAGGLRYEQYF. The CDR3 nucleotides read TGTGCCAGCAACGTAGCGGGAGGGCTTCGATACGAGCAGTACTTC.

This clonotype occurred many times. The rearrangement uses TRBV20-1 and TRBJ2-7; D may be TRBD2 (6 bases). This CDR3 region has 13 residues. V gave up 6 bases and J gave up 2 bases, with 14 bases separating them. Germline V lookup: CDR1 DFQATT, CDR2 SNEGSKA (reference sequence). CDR3 bases: TGCAGTGCCCTACCGTCTAGCGCCTACGAGCAGTACTTC. Residues: CSALPSSAYEQYF.

In this sample, this clonotype turned up a few times. The V call is TRBV7-9, the J call TRBJ2-3; 7 nucleotides line up with TRBD1. Germline CDR1 and CDR2: SEHNR and FQNEAQ (reference sequence). This CDR3 has 16 residues. V was clipped by 5 bases and J by 5 bases; unmatched bases: 13. CDR3 region: CASSLLKRQGLDTQYF. For the CDR3, the DNA is TGTGCCAGCAGCCTACTCAAACGACAGGGTCTAGATACGCAGTATTTT.

This clonotype was detected ten times or more. The chain is built from TRBV7-2 and TRBJ2-1, with D maybe TRBD1 (8 bases). The V end was cut by 4 bases, the J end by 8 bases, with 18 bases between. The CDR3 length is 15 residues. CDR1 is SGHTA and CDR2 is FQGNSA in the germline V gene. The CDR3 DNA follows: TGTGCCAGCAGCTCGCCAGGACAGGGAGGGCATGAGCAGTTCTTC. It encodes CASSSPGQGGHEQFF.

This clonotype was picked up many times. The CDR3 loop is CASSYSTEYQETQYF. The CDR3 region has the DNA TGTGCCAGCAGTTACTCGACAGAGTACCAAGAGACCCAGTACTTC. This sequence joins TRBV6-2 or TRBV6-3 and TRBJ2-5, with D possibly matching TRBD1 (5 bases). The length of the CDR3 is 15 residues. The V end lost 0 bases, the J end lost 0 bases, and 8 bases lay between the germline ends. The V gene's germline CDR1 is MNHEY and CDR2 SVGEGT.

About this clonotype: Germline is not matched at one junction end, which may reflect a read error. The chain couples TRBV5-1 to TRBJ1-1, with D possibly matching TRBD1 (5 bases). Per the germline V gene, CDR1 is SGHRS and CDR2 is YFSETQ. The CDR3 is made up of 15 amino acids. CDR3 DNA: TGCGCCAGCAGCTTGCTCCAGGACACGAACGCTGAAGCTTTCTTT. Encoded protein: CASSLLQDTNAEAFF.

In regard to this clonotype: A much larger clone differs from this one at a single base, so this may be a read error. The chain is built from TRBV7-2 and TRBJ2-1; D is unresolved. V was clipped by 5 bases and J by 6 bases, with 11 bases between them. The CDR3 covers 13 residues. Germline V gives CDR1 SGHTA, CDR2 FQGNSA. This CDR3 is CASSPDPANEQFF. The DNA of the CDR3 is TGTGCCAGCAGCCCTGACCCTGCCAATGAGCAGTTCTTC.

There are many counts of this clonotype. CDR3 sequence (DNA): TGCAGTGCTTACGGAGGACTAGCGGGAAAGAATGAGCAGTTCTTC. This encodes CSAYGGLAGKNEQFF. The chain couples TRBV20-1 to TRBJ2-1; the match to TRBD2 covers 12 bases. There are 15 residues in the CDR3. The V gene end was trimmed by 5 bases and the J gene end by 7 bases; junction bases not matched to a gene: 9. CDR1 is DFQATT and CDR2 is SNEGSKA in the germline V gene (reference sequence).

This clonotype was seen at least ten times. The chain combines TRBV4-3 with TRBJ1-1; D gene unclear. V lost 0 bases, J lost 6 bases, and 11 bases lay in between. Germline CDR1 is LGHNA and CDR2 is YSLEER. The CDR3 extends over 14 amino acids. CDR3 sequence: CASSQDPKGPEAFF. Written as DNA, the CDR3 is TGCGCCAGCAGCCAAGATCCAAAGGGCCCTGAAGCTTTCTTT.

This clonotype was seen repeatedly, ten times or more. The rearrangement uses TRBV3-1 and TRBJ1-3, with D uncertain. This CDR3 is built from 16 residues. Trimming removed 1 base from V and 4 bases from J, with 14 bases in between. Germline CDR1 LGHDT, CDR2 YNNKEL (reference sequence). The CDR3 sequence is CASSQAIGPQGNTIYF. CDR3 nucleotides: TGTGCCAGCAGCCAAGCAATCGGACCTCAGGGAAACACCATATATTTT.

V usage is TRBV12-3 or TRBV12-4 and J usage is TRBJ2-4, with 8 nucleotides matching TRBD2. Trimming cost V 5 bases and J 9 bases; bases outside gene matches: 6. The CDR3 is 13 amino acids. CDR3 coding DNA: TGTGCCAGCAGTCCCGGGACTAGTAGCATTCAGTACTTC. It is translated as CASSPGTSSIQYF.

V gene TRBV10-3 combines with J gene TRBJ1-3; D may be TRBD1 (6 bases). Germline-derived CDR1 and CDR2 are ENHRY and SYGVKD. This CDR3 contains 14 residues. V lost 2 bases, J lost 1 base, and 6 bases lay in between. This CDR3 is CAISEGTSGNTIYF. Here the CDR3 DNA reads TGTGCCATCAGTGAGGGGACATCTGGAAACACCATATATTTT.

This clonotype was seen many times. This chain links TRBV30 with TRBJ2-1, with no clear D. The CDR3 runs to 13 residues. The V end was cut by 1 base, the J end by 5 bases, with 9 bases between. Germline V gene data show CDR1 as GTSNPN and CDR2 as SVGIG (reference sequence). The CDR3: CAWSGDNNNEQFF. The CDR3 DNA reads as TGTGCCTGGAGTGGCGACAATAACAATGAGCAGTTCTTC. The full variable domain, in which reference TRBV30 and TRBJ2-1 provide the parts outside the CDR3, is SQTIHQWPATLVQPVGSPLSLECTVEGTSNPNLYWYRQAAGRGLQLLFYSVGIGQISSEVPQNLSASRPQDRQFILSSKKLLLSDSGFYLCAWSGDNNNEQFFGPGTRLTVL.

In the case of this clonotype: This may come from a read error, since a much larger clone is one base off. The chain joins TRBV12-3 or TRBV12-4 to TRBJ2-7; 7 nucleotides agree with TRBD2. V dropped 7 bases and J dropped 4; count of bases not matched to a gene: 16. The CDR3 is made up of 16 amino acids. In nucleotides, the CDR3 is TGTGCCAGCACCCGAACTGGGGGGGATGATATTTACGAGCAGTACTTC. Protein product: CASTRTGGDDIYEQYF.

The chain links TRBV28 to TRBJ1-5; D remains ambiguous. Germline CDR1 and CDR2: MDHEN and SYDVKM. The CDR3 has 11 residues. With 4 bases removed from V and 11 bases from J, the gap between germline ends came to 9 bases. The DNA for the CDR3 is TGTGCCAGCAGTTCCACGGTGACCCAGCATTTT. Protein: CASSSTVTQHF.

A remark on this clonotype: A much bigger clone sits one base away, suggesting this may be a read error. The chain's CDR3 is CASSEASIHSGGYTF. For the CDR3, the DNA is TGTGCCAGCAGTGAAGCGTCCATCCACAGCGGTGGCTACACCTTC. V and J are TRBV6-1 and TRBJ1-2, with D uncertain. The CDR3 runs to 15 residues. Germline V CDR1 and CDR2: MNHNS, SASEGT. Between the trimmed V and J ends, which lost 0 bases and 7 bases, there was a span of 15 bases.

This clonotype was counted a few times. This rearrangement joins TRBV27 to TRBJ2-5; D is unresolved. Trimming left V 6 bases short and J 4 bases short, with 15 bases between. CDR1 MNHEY and CDR2 SMNVEV come from the germline V gene (reference sequence). The CDR3 runs to 14 residues. The CDR3: CASRPRWLRETQYF. The CDR3 nucleotides read TGTGCCAGCAGGCCCCGGTGGCTCCGAGAGACCCAGTACTTC.

A few counts support this clonotype. The CDR3 region is CASNAPTGPGELFF. The CDR3 nucleotides read TGTGCCAGCAATGCCCCCACAGGTCCCGGGGAGCTGTTTTTT. The gene calls are TRBV28 and TRBJ2-2; D possibly corresponds to TRBD1 (5 bases). V was clipped by 7 bases and J by 6 bases, with 15 bases between them. The germline gives CDR1 MDHEN, CDR2 SYDVKM. CDR3 length: 14 amino acids.

This clonotype was seen ten or more times. The genes are TRBV11-2 and TRBJ2-7; the match to TRBD1 covers 8 bases. The junction had 6 bases not matched to a gene; V was cut back by 2 bases and J by 6 bases. The CDR3 extends over 14 amino acids. Germline CDR1 reads SGHAT; CDR2 reads FQNNGV. The CDR3 loop is CASSLQTGGSEQYF. CDR3 nucleotide sequence: TGTGCCAGCAGCTTACAAACAGGGGGGAGCGAGCAGTACTTC.